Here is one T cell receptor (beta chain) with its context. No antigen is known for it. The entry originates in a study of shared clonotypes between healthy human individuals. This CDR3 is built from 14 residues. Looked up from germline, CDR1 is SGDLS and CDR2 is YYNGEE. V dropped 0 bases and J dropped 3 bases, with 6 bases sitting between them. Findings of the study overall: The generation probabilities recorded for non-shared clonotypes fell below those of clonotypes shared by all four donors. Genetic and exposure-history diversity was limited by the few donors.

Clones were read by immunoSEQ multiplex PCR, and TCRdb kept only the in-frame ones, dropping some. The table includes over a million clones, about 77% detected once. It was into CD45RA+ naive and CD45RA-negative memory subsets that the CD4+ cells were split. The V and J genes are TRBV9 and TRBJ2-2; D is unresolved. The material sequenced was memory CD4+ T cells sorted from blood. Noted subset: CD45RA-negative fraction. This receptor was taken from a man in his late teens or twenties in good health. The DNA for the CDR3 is TGTGCCAGCAGCGTAGCATGGGACACCGGGGAGCTGTTTTTT. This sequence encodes CASSVAWDTGELFF.